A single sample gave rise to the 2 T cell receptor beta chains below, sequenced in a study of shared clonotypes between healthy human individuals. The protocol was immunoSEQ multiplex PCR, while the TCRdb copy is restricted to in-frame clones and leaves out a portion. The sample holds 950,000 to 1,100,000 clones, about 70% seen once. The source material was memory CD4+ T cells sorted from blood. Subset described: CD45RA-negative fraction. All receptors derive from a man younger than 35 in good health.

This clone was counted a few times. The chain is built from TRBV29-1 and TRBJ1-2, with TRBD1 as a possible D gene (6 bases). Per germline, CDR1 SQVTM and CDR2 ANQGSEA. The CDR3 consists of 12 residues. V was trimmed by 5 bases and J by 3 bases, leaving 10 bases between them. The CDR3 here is CSVMTGDYGYTF. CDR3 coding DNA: TGCAGCGTTATGACAGGAGACTATGGCTACACCTTC.

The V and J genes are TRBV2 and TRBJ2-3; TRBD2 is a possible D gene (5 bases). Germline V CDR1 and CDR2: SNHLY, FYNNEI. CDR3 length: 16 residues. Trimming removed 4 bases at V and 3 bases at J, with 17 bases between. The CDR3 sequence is CASSVRARSVTDTQYF. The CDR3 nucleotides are TGTGCCAGCAGTGTGAGGGCTCGTTCGGTTACAGATACGCAGTATTTT.